Reported below is one T cell receptor beta chain. Assay: immunoSEQ multiplex PCR; the TCRdb copy retains only in-frame clones and omits some. This sample yields 65,000 to 85,000 clones, of which approximately 94% are seen a single time; around 0.37% belongs to the top ten. This specimen belongs to a study of technical replicates of blood from a few donors. The sequence was collected from a human donor in good health. The sequencing input was T cells isolated from PBMCs.

This CDR3 reads CASSSTGYSNQPQHF. For the CDR3, the DNA is TGTGCCAGCAGTTCTACAGGGTATAGCAATCAGCCCCAGCATTTT. This sequence joins TRBV28 and TRBJ1-5, with a weak D call TRBD1 (6 bases). This CDR3 contains 15 residues. V lost 4 bases to trimming and J lost 0 bases, with 10 bases between them. Germline loops: CDR1 MDHEN, CDR2 SYDVKM.